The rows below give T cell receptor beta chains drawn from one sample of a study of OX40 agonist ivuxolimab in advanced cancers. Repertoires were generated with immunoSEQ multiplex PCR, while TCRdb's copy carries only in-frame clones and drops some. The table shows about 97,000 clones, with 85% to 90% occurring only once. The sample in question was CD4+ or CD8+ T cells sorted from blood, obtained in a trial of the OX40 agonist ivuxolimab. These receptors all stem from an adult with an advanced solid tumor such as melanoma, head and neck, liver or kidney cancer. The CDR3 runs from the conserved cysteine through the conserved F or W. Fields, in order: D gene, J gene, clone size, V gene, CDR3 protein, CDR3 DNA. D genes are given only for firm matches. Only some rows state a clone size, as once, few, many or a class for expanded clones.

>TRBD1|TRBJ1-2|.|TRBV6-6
CASTQDRGWYGYTF
TGTGCCAGCACCCAAGACAGGGGGTGGTATGGCTACACCTTC
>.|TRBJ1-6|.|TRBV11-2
CASSYQGGTNSPLHF
TGTGCCAGCAGCTACCAAGGGGGAACCAATTCACCCCTCCACTTT
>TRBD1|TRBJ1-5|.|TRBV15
CATSRTGANNQPQHF
TGTGCCACCAGCAGGACAGGGGCAAACAATCAGCCCCAGCATTTT
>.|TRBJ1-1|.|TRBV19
CASSRRGPNTEAFF
TGTGCCAGTAGTCGAAGGGGACCAAACACTGAAGCTTTCTTT
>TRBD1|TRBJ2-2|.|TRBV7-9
CASSPRQGRDGELFF
TGTGCCAGCAGCCCCAGACAGGGGAGAGACGGGGAGCTGTTTTTT
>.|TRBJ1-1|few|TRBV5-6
CASSLVRQLNTEAFF
TGTGCCAGCAGCTTGGTCCGACAGCTGAACACTGAAGCTTTCTTT
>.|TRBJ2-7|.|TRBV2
CASSEQGTPNYEQYF
TGTGCCAGCAGCGAACAGGGGACTCCAAACTACGAGCAGTACTTC
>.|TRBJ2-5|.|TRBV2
CASSSLWGETQYF
TGTGCCAGCAGCAGCCTCTGGGGGGAGACCCAGTACTTC
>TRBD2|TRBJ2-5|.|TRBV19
CASSLWRGGGQETQYF
TGTGCCAGTAGTCTGTGGCGGGGGGGCGGCCAAGAGACCCAGTACTTC
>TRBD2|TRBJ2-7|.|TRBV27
CASSPAFAGGPEQYF
TGTGCCAGCAGTCCCGCCTTTGCGGGAGGGCCCGAGCAGTACTTC
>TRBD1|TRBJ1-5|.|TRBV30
CAWSPRTGGDNQPQHF
TGTGCCTGGAGTCCCAGGACAGGGGGGGACAATCAGCCCCAGCATTTT
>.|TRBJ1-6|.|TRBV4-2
CASSQWASNSPLHF
TGTGCCAGCAGCCAATGGGCCTCTAATTCACCCCTCCACTTT
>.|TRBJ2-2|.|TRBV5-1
CASSAAFAGELFF
TGCGCCAGCAGCGCAGCGTTCGCCGGGGAGCTGTTTTTT
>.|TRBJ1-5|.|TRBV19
CASSLRSPNQPQHF
TGTGCCAGTAGCCTCAGGTCACCCAATCAGCCCCAGCATTTT
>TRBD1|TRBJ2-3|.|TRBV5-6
CASSTTGLASTDTQYF
TGTGCCAGCAGCACGACAGGGCTTGCTAGCACAGATACGCAGTATTTT
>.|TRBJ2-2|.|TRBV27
CASTPGTINTGELFF
TGTGCCAGCACCCCGGGTACCATTAACACCGGGGAGCTGTTTTTT
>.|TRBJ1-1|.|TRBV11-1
CASSSARVTEAFF
TGTGCCAGCAGCTCCGCGAGGGTTACTGAAGCTTTCTTT
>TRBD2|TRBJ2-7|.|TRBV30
CAWSGLASFEQYF
TGTGCCTGGAGTGGACTAGCGTCTTTCGAGCAGTACTTC
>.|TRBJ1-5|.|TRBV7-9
CASSFGNQPQHF
TGTGCCAGCAGCTTCGGAAATCAGCCCCAGCATTTT
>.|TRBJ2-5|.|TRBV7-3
CASSFNPLETQYF
TGTGCCAGCAGCTTTAACCCTCTGGAGACCCAGTACTTC
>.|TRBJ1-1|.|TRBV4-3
CASSQDTGGMNTEAFF
TGCGCCAGCAGCCAAGATACAGGCGGGATGAACACTGAAGCTTTCTTT
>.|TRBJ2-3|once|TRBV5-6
CASSPLRQVSTDTQYF
TGTGCCAGCAGCCCGCTTCGACAGGTTAGCACAGATACGCAGTATTTT